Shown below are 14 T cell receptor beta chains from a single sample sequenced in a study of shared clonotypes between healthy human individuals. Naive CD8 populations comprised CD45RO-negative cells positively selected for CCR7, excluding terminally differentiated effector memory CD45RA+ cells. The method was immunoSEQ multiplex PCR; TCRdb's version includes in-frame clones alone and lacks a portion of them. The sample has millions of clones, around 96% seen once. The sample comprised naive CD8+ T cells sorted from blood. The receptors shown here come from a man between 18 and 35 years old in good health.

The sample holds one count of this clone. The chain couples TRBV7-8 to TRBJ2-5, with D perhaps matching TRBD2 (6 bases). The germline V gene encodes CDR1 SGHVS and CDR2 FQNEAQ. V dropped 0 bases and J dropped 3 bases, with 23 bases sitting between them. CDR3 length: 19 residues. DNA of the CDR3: TGTGCCAGCAGCTTAGCCGCCAGGGTAGCGGCAAACTCCAAAGAGACCCAGTACTTC. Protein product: CASSLAARVAANSKETQYF.

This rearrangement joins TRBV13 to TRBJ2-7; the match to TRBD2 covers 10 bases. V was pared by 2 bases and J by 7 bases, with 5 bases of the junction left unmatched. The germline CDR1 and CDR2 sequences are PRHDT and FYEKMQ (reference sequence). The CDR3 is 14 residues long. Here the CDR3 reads CASSLLAGEREQYF. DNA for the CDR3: TGTGCCAGCAGCTTACTAGCGGGGGAACGGGAGCAGTACTTC.

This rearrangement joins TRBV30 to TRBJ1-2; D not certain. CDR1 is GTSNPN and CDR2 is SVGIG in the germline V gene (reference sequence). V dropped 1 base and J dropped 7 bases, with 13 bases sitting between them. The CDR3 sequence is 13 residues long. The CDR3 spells CAWSDMGFLGYTF. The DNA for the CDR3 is TGTGCCTGGAGTGACATGGGGTTTCTTGGCTACACCTTC.

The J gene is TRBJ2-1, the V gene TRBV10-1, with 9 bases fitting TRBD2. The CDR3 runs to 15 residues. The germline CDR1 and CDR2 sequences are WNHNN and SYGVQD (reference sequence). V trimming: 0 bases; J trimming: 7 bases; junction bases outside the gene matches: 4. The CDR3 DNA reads TGCGCCAGCAGTGAGTCCATCAGCGGGAGGAATGAGCAGTTCTTC. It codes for CASSESISGRNEQFF.

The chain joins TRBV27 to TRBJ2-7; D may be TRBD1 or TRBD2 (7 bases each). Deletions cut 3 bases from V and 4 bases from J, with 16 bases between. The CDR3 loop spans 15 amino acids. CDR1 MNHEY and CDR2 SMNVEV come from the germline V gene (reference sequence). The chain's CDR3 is CASSLSSGTVYEQYF. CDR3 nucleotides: TGTGCCAGCAGTTTGTCAAGCGGGACAGTATACGAGCAGTACTTC.

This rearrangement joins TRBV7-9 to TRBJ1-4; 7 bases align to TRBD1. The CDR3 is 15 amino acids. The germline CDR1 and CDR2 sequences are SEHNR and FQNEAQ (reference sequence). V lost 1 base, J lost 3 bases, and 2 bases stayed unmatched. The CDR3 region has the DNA TGTGCCAGCAGCTTAGGGACAGGCCCTAATGAAAAACTGTTTTTT. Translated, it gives CASSLGTGPNEKLFF.

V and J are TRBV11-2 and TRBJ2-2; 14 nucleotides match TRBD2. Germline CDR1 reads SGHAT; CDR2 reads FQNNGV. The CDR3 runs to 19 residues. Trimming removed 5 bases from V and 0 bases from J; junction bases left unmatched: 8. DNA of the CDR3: TGTGCCAGCAGCCCCGACCAGGGACTAGCGGGAGCGAACACCGGGGAGCTGTTTTTT. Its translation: CASSPDQGLAGANTGELFF.

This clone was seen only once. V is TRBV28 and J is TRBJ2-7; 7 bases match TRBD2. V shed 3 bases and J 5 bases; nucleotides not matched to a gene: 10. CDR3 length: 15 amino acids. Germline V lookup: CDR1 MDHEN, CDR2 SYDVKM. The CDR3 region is CASSFRGGGRNEQYF. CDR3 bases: TGTGCCAGCAGTTTTAGGGGCGGGGGAAGGAACGAGCAGTACTTC.

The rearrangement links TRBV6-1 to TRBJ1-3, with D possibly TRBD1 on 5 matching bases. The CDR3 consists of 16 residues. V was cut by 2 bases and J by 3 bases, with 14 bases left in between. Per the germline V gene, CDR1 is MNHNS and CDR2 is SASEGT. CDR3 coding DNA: TGTGCCAGCAGTGAAAGGGCTGATAGGGGTGGAAACACCATATATTTT. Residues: CASSERADRGGNTIYF.

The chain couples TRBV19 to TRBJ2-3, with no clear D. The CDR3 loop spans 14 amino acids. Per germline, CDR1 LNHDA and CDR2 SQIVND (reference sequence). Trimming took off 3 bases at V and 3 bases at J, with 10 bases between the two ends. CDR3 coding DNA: TGTGCCAGTAGTATGGATGCGGAAACAGATACGCAGTATTTT. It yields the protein CASSMDAETDTQYF. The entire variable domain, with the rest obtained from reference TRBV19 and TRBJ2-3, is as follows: DGGITQSPKYLFRKEGQNVTLSCEQNLNHDAMYWYRQDPGQGLRLIYYSQIVNDFQKGDIAEGYSVSREKKESFPLTVTSAQKNPTAFYLCASSMDAETDTQYFGPGTRLTVL.

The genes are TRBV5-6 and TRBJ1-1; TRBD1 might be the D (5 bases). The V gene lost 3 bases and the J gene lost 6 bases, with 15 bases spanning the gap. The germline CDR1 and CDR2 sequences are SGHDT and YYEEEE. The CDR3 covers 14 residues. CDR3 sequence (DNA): TGTGCCAGCAGCTGGTTCGACCCAGGGTCTGAAGCTTTCTTT. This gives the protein CASSWFDPGSEAFF.

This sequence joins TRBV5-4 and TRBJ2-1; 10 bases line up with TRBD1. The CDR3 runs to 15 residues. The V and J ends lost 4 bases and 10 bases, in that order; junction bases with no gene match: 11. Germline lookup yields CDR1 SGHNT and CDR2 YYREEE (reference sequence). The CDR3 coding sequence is TGTGCCAGCAGCCTTTTTCCGGGACAGGGGTACGAGCAGTTCTTC. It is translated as CASSLFPGQGYEQFF.

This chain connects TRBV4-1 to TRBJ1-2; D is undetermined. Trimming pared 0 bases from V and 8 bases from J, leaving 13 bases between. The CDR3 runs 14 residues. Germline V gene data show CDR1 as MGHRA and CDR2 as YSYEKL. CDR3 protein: CASSQDWADEGYTF. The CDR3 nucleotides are TGCGCCAGCAGCCAAGATTGGGCAGATGAGGGCTACACCTTC.

The CDR3 nucleotides are TGTGCCAGCTTCTTGGCGGGGGGGCCCCAAGAGACCCAGTACTTC. Its protein is CASFLAGGPQETQYF. The J gene is TRBJ2-5, the V gene TRBV5-4; 9 bases map to TRBD2. Germline V gene lookup returns CDR1 SGHNT and CDR2 YYREEE (reference sequence). The CDR3 length is 15 residues. J gave up 1 base and V 7 bases, and 8 bases lay outside the gene matches.